A selection of T cell receptor beta chains follows, all from one sample in a study of T cell responses to AZD1222 COVID-19 vaccine. Clones were sequenced by immunoSEQ multiplex PCR, and TCRdb holds only the in-frame ones, with some missing. This table holds 100,000 or so clones, 82% found once. Source: peripheral blood, taken on day 0 of AZD1222 vaccination. Receptor source: an adult in good health. Each CDR3 is given with its conserved first and last residue. Each record gives: V gene, clone size, D gene, J gene, CDR3 DNA, CDR3 protein. A D gene is named only where the DNA matches it firmly. The size of a clone is reported for some rows only, either as once, few or many, or as a class for expanded clones.

V gene: TRBV10-3; clone size: .; D gene: .; J gene: TRBJ1-6; CDR3 DNA: TGTGCCATCAAAAACGCGGCTTATAATTCACCCCTCCACTTT; CDR3 protein: CAIKNAAYNSPLHF
V gene: TRBV2; clone size: .; D gene: .; J gene: TRBJ1-1; CDR3 DNA: TGTGCCAGCAGTGCACGGGGGCGGTTCATGAACACTGAAGCTTTCTTT; CDR3 protein: CASSARGRFMNTEAFF
V gene: TRBV6-1; clone size: .; D gene: .; J gene: TRBJ2-7; CDR3 DNA: TGTGCCAGCAGTGAATATCATGGGACATCGCTGGGCGAGCAGTACTTC; CDR3 protein: CASSEYHGTSLGEQYF
V gene: TRBV7-7; clone size: .; D gene: .; J gene: TRBJ2-2; CDR3 DNA: TGTGCTAGCAGCTTCCGGCCCGGGACCGGGGAGCTGTTTTTT; CDR3 protein: CASSFRPGTGELFF
V gene: TRBV5-5; clone size: .; D gene: .; J gene: TRBJ1-1; CDR3 DNA: TGTGCCAGCAGCCAGGGACTGGTGAACACTGAAGCTTTCTTT; CDR3 protein: CASSQGLVNTEAFF
V gene: TRBV20-1; clone size: .; D gene: .; J gene: TRBJ2-7; CDR3 DNA: TGCAGTGCCACGTTGGGGGAGCAGTACTTC; CDR3 protein: CSATLGEQYF
V gene: TRBV15; clone size: .; D gene: .; J gene: TRBJ1-1; CDR3 DNA: TGTGCCACCAGCAGAGATCAGTCCGAAGCTTTCTTT; CDR3 protein: CATSRDQSEAFF
V gene: TRBV2; clone size: .; D gene: .; J gene: TRBJ2-3; CDR3 DNA: TGTGCCAGCAGTCCACCTAACAGCCGGCCGGGTACGCAGTATTTT; CDR3 protein: CASSPPNSRPGTQYF
V gene: TRBV11-2; clone size: .; D gene: TRBD1; J gene: TRBJ2-1; CDR3 DNA: TGTGCCAGCAGCTTCGGACAGGGCCAGTTCTTC; CDR3 protein: CASSFGQGQFF
V gene: TRBV7-2; clone size: .; D gene: .; J gene: TRBJ1-2; CDR3 DNA: TGTGCCAGTTCAGCAGGGGTAGGAGGCTATGGCTACACCTTC; CDR3 protein: CASSAGVGGYGYTF
V gene: TRBV6-5; clone size: .; D gene: .; J gene: TRBJ1-2; CDR3 DNA: TGTGCCAGCAGTATGGACGGTAACCGCTATGGCTACACCTTC; CDR3 protein: CASSMDGNRYGYTF
V gene: TRBV7-9; clone size: .; D gene: .; J gene: TRBJ2-3; CDR3 DNA: TGTGCCAGCAGCTTTCTGGCAGATACGCAGTATTTT; CDR3 protein: CASSFLADTQYF
V gene: TRBV30; clone size: .; D gene: .; J gene: TRBJ1-1; CDR3 DNA: TGTGCCTGGAGTGTTTATGGGGCTGTAGCTTTCTTT; CDR3 protein: CAWSVYGAVAFF
V gene: TRBV29-1; clone size: .; D gene: TRBD1; J gene: TRBJ2-7; CDR3 DNA: TGCAGCGTTATCGGCAGGGGGCTTTCTAGGCAGTACTTC; CDR3 protein: CSVIGRGLSRQYF
V gene: TRBV5-1; clone size: .; D gene: .; J gene: TRBJ1-2; CDR3 DNA: TGCGCCAGCAGCTATGAAGCCGGGCCGTATGGCTACACCTTC; CDR3 protein: CASSYEAGPYGYTF
V gene: TRBV7-2; clone size: .; D gene: .; J gene: TRBJ2-2; CDR3 DNA: TGTGCCAGCAGCTTAGAGGGAACCGGGGAGCTGTTTTTT; CDR3 protein: CASSLEGTGELFF
V gene: TRBV2; clone size: .; D gene: .; J gene: TRBJ1-1; CDR3 DNA: TGTGCCAGCAGTGTTGGTACCCCGTGGACTGAAGCTTTCTTT; CDR3 protein: CASSVGTPWTEAFF
V gene: TRBV19; clone size: .; D gene: .; J gene: TRBJ1-1; CDR3 DNA: TGTGCCAGTAGTTATCGGTGGGAAGCTTTCTTT; CDR3 protein: CASSYRWEAFF
V gene: TRBV30; clone size: .; D gene: TRBD1; J gene: TRBJ1-2; CDR3 DNA: TGTGCCTGGAGCGCTGGGACAGGGGCTAACTATGGCTACACCTTC; CDR3 protein: CAWSAGTGANYGYTF
V gene: TRBV18; clone size: .; D gene: TRBD2; J gene: TRBJ2-1; CDR3 DNA: TGTGCCAGCTCACGTAGCGGGGGTGAGCAGTTCTTC; CDR3 protein: CASSRSGGEQFF
V gene: TRBV6-6; clone size: few; D gene: .; J gene: TRBJ1-6; CDR3 DNA: TGTGCCAGCAGTTCCCTAGGGGGGGCGGCCAATTCACCCCTCCACTTT; CDR3 protein: CASSSLGGAANSPLHF
V gene: TRBV19; clone size: .; D gene: .; J gene: TRBJ1-2; CDR3 DNA: TGTGCCAGTAGTATAGGAACCATTTACACCTTC; CDR3 protein: CASSIGTIYTF
V gene: TRBV19; clone size: once; D gene: .; J gene: TRBJ2-5; CDR3 DNA: TGTGCCAGTAGCCTTGGACAGATTAAGACCCAGTACTTC; CDR3 protein: CASSLGQIKTQYF
V gene: TRBV9; clone size: .; D gene: .; J gene: TRBJ1-2; CDR3 DNA: TGTGCCAGCAGCTCCAACACTCGGACGTCCCGGACGAATGGCTACACCTTC; CDR3 protein: CASSSNTRTSRTNGYTF
V gene: TRBV7-2; clone size: .; D gene: TRBD2; J gene: TRBJ2-5; CDR3 DNA: TGTGCCAGCAGCTCCATAAGGACTAGCGGGGGTTATCAAGAGACCCAGTACTTC; CDR3 protein: CASSSIRTSGGYQETQYF
V gene: TRBV5-1; clone size: .; D gene: .; J gene: TRBJ2-4; CDR3 DNA: TGCGCCAGCAGCTTTCAGAGTAGAGCGGCCAAAAACATTCAGTACTTC; CDR3 protein: CASSFQSRAAKNIQYF
V gene: TRBV3-1/TRBV3-2; clone size: .; D gene: .; J gene: TRBJ2-1; CDR3 DNA: TGTGCCAGCGGGGAGATAGGCCTGGAGACCAATGAGCAGTTCTTC; CDR3 protein: CASGEIGLETNEQFF
V gene: TRBV18; clone size: .; D gene: .; J gene: TRBJ2-3; CDR3 DNA: TGTGCCAGCTCCGACGAAACAGATACGCAGTATTTT; CDR3 protein: CASSDETDTQYF
V gene: TRBV12-5; clone size: .; D gene: TRBD1; J gene: TRBJ1-2; CDR3 DNA: TGTGCTAGTGCCCCCGGGGGACAGGGGCTTGGTGGCTACACCTTC; CDR3 protein: CASAPGGQGLGGYTF
V gene: TRBV9; clone size: .; D gene: TRBD1; J gene: TRBJ1-2; CDR3 DNA: TGTGCCAGCAGCGTAGGGCAGGGGGCGTACTATGGCTACACCTTC; CDR3 protein: CASSVGQGAYYGYTF
V gene: TRBV11-2; clone size: .; D gene: .; J gene: TRBJ1-6; CDR3 DNA: TGTGCCAGCAGCTTGAACCCGGGACGCTTTAATTCACCCCTCCACTTT; CDR3 protein: CASSLNPGRFNSPLHF
V gene: TRBV15; clone size: .; D gene: .; J gene: TRBJ1-4; CDR3 DNA: TGTGCCACCAGCAGAGATCTTAGTGAAAAACTGTTTTTT; CDR3 protein: CATSRDLSEKLFF
V gene: TRBV11-1; clone size: .; D gene: .; J gene: TRBJ2-6; CDR3 DNA: TGTGCCAGCAGCTCAGTTGGGTCTGGGGCCAACGTCCTGACTTTC; CDR3 protein: CASSSVGSGANVLTF
V gene: TRBV14; clone size: .; D gene: TRBD2; J gene: TRBJ2-1; CDR3 DNA: TGTGCCAGCAGCATTAAAGCGGGGGGCCGAAGCACCTACAATGAGCAGTTCTTC; CDR3 protein: CASSIKAGGRSTYNEQFF
V gene: TRBV5-1; clone size: .; D gene: .; J gene: TRBJ2-7; CDR3 DNA: TGCGCCAGCAGCTCCACGCCCGGGGGGCTAACCTACGAGCAGTACTTC; CDR3 protein: CASSSTPGGLTYEQYF
V gene: TRBV21-1; clone size: .; D gene: .; J gene: TRBJ2-5; CDR3 DNA: TGTGCCAGCAGCAATGTTGAGCGGGGGGGCAAGGAGACCCAGTACTTC; CDR3 protein: CASSNVERGGKETQYF
V gene: TRBV5-1; clone size: .; D gene: .; J gene: TRBJ2-5; CDR3 DNA: TGCGCCAGCAGCCTCGGGGGCCAGACAAGCACAGAGACCCAGTACTTC; CDR3 protein: CASSLGGQTSTETQYF
V gene: TRBV6-2/TRBV6-3; clone size: .; D gene: TRBD1; J gene: TRBJ1-2; CDR3 DNA: TGTGCCAGCAGTTACCCCGGACAGGGAAACTATGGCTACACCTTC; CDR3 protein: CASSYPGQGNYGYTF
V gene: TRBV2; clone size: once; D gene: .; J gene: TRBJ1-6; CDR3 DNA: TGTGCCAGCAGCGGGCGGTATTCACCCCTCCACTTT; CDR3 protein: CASSGRYSPLHF
V gene: TRBV20-1; clone size: .; D gene: TRBD2; J gene: TRBJ2-2; CDR3 DNA: TGCAGTGCTAGTGGGCGGGGGGGAGCGGCCGGGGAGCTGTTTTTT; CDR3 protein: CSASGRGGAAGELFF
V gene: TRBV7-2; clone size: .; D gene: .; J gene: TRBJ1-5; CDR3 DNA: TGTGCCAGCAGCTTATTTTTTCTGTGGAGTTATCAGCCCCAGCATTTT; CDR3 protein: CASSLFFLWSYQPQHF
V gene: TRBV7-2; clone size: .; D gene: .; J gene: TRBJ2-7; CDR3 DNA: TGTGCCAGCAGCTTAGGTGGGCTGGGTTACGAGCAGTACTTC; CDR3 protein: CASSLGGLGYEQYF
V gene: TRBV18; clone size: .; D gene: TRBD2; J gene: TRBJ2-1; CDR3 DNA: TGTGCCAGCTCACCGGGCGGGGGGGCCCATGAGCAGTTCTTC; CDR3 protein: CASSPGGGAHEQFF
V gene: TRBV29-1; clone size: .; D gene: .; J gene: TRBJ2-3; CDR3 DNA: TGCAGCGTTTACGAGTATACGCAGTATTTT; CDR3 protein: CSVYEYTQYF
V gene: TRBV7-2; clone size: .; D gene: .; J gene: TRBJ1-2; CDR3 DNA: TGTGCCAGCAGCTTAAAGGGGAACTATGGCTACACCTTC; CDR3 protein: CASSLKGNYGYTF
V gene: TRBV19; clone size: .; D gene: TRBD1; J gene: TRBJ1-6; CDR3 DNA: TGTGCCAGTAGTATCCGACAGGGGTGGCGGCCCCTCCACTTT; CDR3 protein: CASSIRQGWRPLHF
V gene: TRBV2; clone size: .; D gene: .; J gene: TRBJ2-7; CDR3 DNA: TGTGCCAGCAGTGCCGGGACTTGGGCCTACGAGCAGTACTTC; CDR3 protein: CASSAGTWAYEQYF
V gene: TRBV6-2/TRBV6-3; clone size: .; D gene: .; J gene: TRBJ2-2; CDR3 DNA: TGTGCCAGCAGTTCTATAACCCTTCCAGGGACCGGGGAGCTGTTTTTT; CDR3 protein: CASSSITLPGTGELFF
V gene: TRBV14; clone size: .; D gene: .; J gene: TRBJ1-1; CDR3 DNA: TGTGCCAGCAGCCAAGATGTCGGGCGGAACACTGAAGCTTTCTTT; CDR3 protein: CASSQDVGRNTEAFF
V gene: TRBV10-2; clone size: few; D gene: .; J gene: TRBJ1-2; CDR3 DNA: TGCGCCAGCAGGGGTGACCTCTATGGCTACACCTTC; CDR3 protein: CASRGDLYGYTF
V gene: TRBV3-1/TRBV3-2; clone size: .; D gene: TRBD1; J gene: TRBJ1-2; CDR3 DNA: TGTGCCAGCAGCCAAGTGGACAGGGACTATGGCTACACCTTC; CDR3 protein: CASSQVDRDYGYTF
V gene: TRBV19; clone size: .; D gene: .; J gene: TRBJ1-5; CDR3 DNA: TGTGCCAGTAGGGGCGCCAATCAGCCCCAGCATTTT; CDR3 protein: CASRGANQPQHF
V gene: TRBV5-1; clone size: once; D gene: .; J gene: TRBJ1-1; CDR3 DNA: TGCGCCAGCAGCTTCACAGGGACTATTGAAGCTTTCTTT; CDR3 protein: CASSFTGTIEAFF
V gene: TRBV10-3; clone size: once; D gene: TRBD2; J gene: TRBJ2-5; CDR3 DNA: TGTGCCATCAGTGAGTCCCGACTAGCGGGGGCCTACCAAGAGACCCAGTACTTC; CDR3 protein: CAISESRLAGAYQETQYF
V gene: TRBV20-1; clone size: .; D gene: .; J gene: TRBJ1-4; CDR3 DNA: TGCAGTGCTAGTCTCAGGAACGAGGGGAAACTGTTTTTT; CDR3 protein: CSASLRNEGKLFF
V gene: TRBV18; clone size: .; D gene: TRBD1; J gene: TRBJ1-2; CDR3 DNA: TGTGCCAGCTCACCAACAGGGGGCAACAACTATGGCTACACCTTC; CDR3 protein: CASSPTGGNNYGYTF
V gene: TRBV14; clone size: .; D gene: .; J gene: TRBJ2-6; CDR3 DNA: TGTGCCAGCAGCCAATTGGGGGGGGCCAACGTCCTGACTTTC; CDR3 protein: CASSQLGGANVLTF
V gene: TRBV21-1; clone size: .; D gene: .; J gene: TRBJ2-5; CDR3 DNA: TGTGCCAGCAGCCACCGGAGGGTCGACAGGGGCGATACCGGAGAGACCCAGTACTTC; CDR3 protein: CASSHRRVDRGDTGETQYF
V gene: TRBV9; clone size: .; D gene: TRBD1; J gene: TRBJ2-1; CDR3 DNA: TGTGCCAGCAGCGTAGAGGGACAGGGATATAGTGAGCAGTTCTTC; CDR3 protein: CASSVEGQGYSEQFF
V gene: TRBV18; clone size: .; D gene: .; J gene: TRBJ1-1; CDR3 DNA: TGTGCCAGCTCGCAAACAGGGAACATGAACACTGAAGCTTTCTTT; CDR3 protein: CASSQTGNMNTEAFF